The sample holds many counts of the clone carrying this T cell receptor (beta chain). Its antigen is unknown. The data derive from a study of early T cells in non-severe SARS-CoV-2 infection. Study in general: The sequenced material was bulk RNA from unsorted whole blood, and its chains were unpaired. Findings of the study overall: The VDJdb matching leaned toward anti-spike CD8 responses and overlooked private and CD4 specificities.

The V and J ends lost 0 bases and 4 bases, in that order; junction bases with no gene match: 4. The CDR3 runs to 15 residues. Germline CDR1 is SGHNT and CDR2 is YYREEE (reference sequence). cDNA molecules, individually, were tagged with unique molecular identifiers. TCRdb processed the 5' RACE reads anew with MiXCR; each CDR3 protein has one entry. Of about 94,000 distinct CDR3 sequences in the sample, less than 15% are singletons; the top ten hold around 2.4%. This chain joins TRBV5-4 and TRBJ2-7; 10 bases match TRBD1. Sequencing input: whole blood. This receptor was taken from an adult who was a healthcare worker with PCR-confirmed SARS-CoV-2 infection or an uninfected control (not recorded which). CDR3 coding DNA: TGTGCCAGCAGCTTGGAGACAGGGGGCAGTTACGAGCAGTACTTC. Its protein product is CASSLETGGSYEQYF.